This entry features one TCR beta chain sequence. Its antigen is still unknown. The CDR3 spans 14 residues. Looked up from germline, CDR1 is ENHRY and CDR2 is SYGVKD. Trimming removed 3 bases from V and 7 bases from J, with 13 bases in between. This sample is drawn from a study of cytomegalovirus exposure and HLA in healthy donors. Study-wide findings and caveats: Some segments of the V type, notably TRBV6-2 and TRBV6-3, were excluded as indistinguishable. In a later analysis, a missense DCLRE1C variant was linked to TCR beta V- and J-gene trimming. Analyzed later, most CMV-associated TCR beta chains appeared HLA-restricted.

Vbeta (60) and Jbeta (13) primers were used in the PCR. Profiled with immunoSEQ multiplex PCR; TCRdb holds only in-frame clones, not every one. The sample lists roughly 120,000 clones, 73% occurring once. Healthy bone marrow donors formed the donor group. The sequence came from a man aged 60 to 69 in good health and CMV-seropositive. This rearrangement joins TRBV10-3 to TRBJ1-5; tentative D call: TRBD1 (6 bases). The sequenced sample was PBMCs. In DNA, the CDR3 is TGTGCCATCAGTGATGGAGGGGGGGTGCAGCCCCAGCATTTT. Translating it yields CAISDGGGVQPQHF.